A selection of T cell receptor beta chains follows, all from one sample in a study of T cells in Graves' hyperthyroidism and ophthalmopathy. MiXCR, applied by TCRdb to the multiplex PCR reads, yields one record per CDR3 protein. Of 700,000 or so distinct CDR3 sequences listed, over 15% are singletons. Sequencing input: blood. These receptors originate from a man younger than 35 with Graves' hyperthyroidism. Both conserved end residues are part of each CDR3. D genes are given only for firm matches. Not every row has a clone size; where given, it reads once, few, many or a size class.

j_call: TRBJ2-3; v_call: TRBV20-1; d_call: TRBD1; clone_size: many; cdr3_aa: CSAARTGQADTQYF; cdr3_nt: TGCAGTGCTGCCCGGACAGGGCAGGCAGATACGCAGTATTTT
j_call: TRBJ1-1; v_call: TRBV11-3; d_call: NA; clone_size: few; cdr3_aa: CASSLEAVNTEAFF; cdr3_nt: TGTGCCAGCAGCTTAGAAGCGGTGAACACTGAAGCTTTCTTT
j_call: TRBJ2-7; v_call: TRBV7-2; d_call: TRBD1; clone_size: many; cdr3_aa: CASSATGTGADEQYF; cdr3_nt: TGTGCCAGCAGCGCTACCGGGACAGGGGCTGACGAGCAGTACTTC
j_call: TRBJ1-2; v_call: TRBV6-1; d_call: NA; clone_size: many; cdr3_aa: CASTDRGSTYGYTF; cdr3_nt: TGTGCCAGCACAGATCGTGGCAGCACATATGGCTACACCTTC
j_call: TRBJ2-3; v_call: TRBV13; d_call: NA; clone_size: many; cdr3_aa: CASSSKDGDTDTQYF; cdr3_nt: TGTGCCAGCAGCTCGAAGGACGGTGACACAGATACGCAGTATTTT
j_call: TRBJ1-1; v_call: TRBV7-9; d_call: NA; clone_size: NA; cdr3_aa: CASSSQGRKNTEAFF; cdr3_nt: TGTGCCAGCAGCTCCCAGGGGCGAAAGAACACTGAAGCTTTCTTT
j_call: TRBJ2-7; v_call: TRBV7-2; d_call: TRBD2; clone_size: NA; cdr3_aa: CASSSQGTRSYEQYF; cdr3_nt: TGTGCCAGCAGCTCGCAAGGGACTAGGAGCTACGAGCAGTACTTC
j_call: TRBJ2-1; v_call: TRBV20-1; d_call: NA; clone_size: many; cdr3_aa: CSAITGEPGDEQFF; cdr3_nt: TGCAGTGCTATCACGGGAGAGCCAGGGGATGAGCAGTTCTTC
j_call: TRBJ2-2; v_call: TRBV24-1; d_call: NA; clone_size: many; cdr3_aa: CATSGFAGTPTGELFF; cdr3_nt: TGTGCCACCAGCGGATTTGCCGGGACACCGACCGGGGAGCTGTTTTTT
j_call: TRBJ2-7; v_call: TRBV14; d_call: NA; clone_size: few; cdr3_aa: CASSLKTVPYEQYF; cdr3_nt: TGTGCCAGCAGCCTCAAGACAGTCCCCTACGAGCAGTACTTC
j_call: TRBJ2-1; v_call: TRBV28; d_call: TRBD2; clone_size: few; cdr3_aa: CASSLFRLAGASEQFF; cdr3_nt: TGTGCCAGCAGTTTATTTCGACTAGCGGGAGCTTCCGAGCAGTTCTTC
j_call: TRBJ2-7; v_call: TRBV2; d_call: NA; clone_size: many; cdr3_aa: CASKVYEQYF; cdr3_nt: TGTGCCAGCAAGGTCTACGAGCAGTACTTC
j_call: TRBJ1-1; v_call: TRBV28; d_call: NA; clone_size: NA; cdr3_aa: CASSSPGGRGNTEAFF; cdr3_nt: TGTGCCAGCAGCTCCCCCGGGGGCAGGGGGAACACTGAAGCTTTCTTT
j_call: TRBJ2-3; v_call: TRBV28; d_call: NA; clone_size: few; cdr3_aa: CASSDHLGGTQYF; cdr3_nt: TGTGCCAGCAGTGACCATCTAGGGGGTACGCAGTATTTT
j_call: TRBJ2-7; v_call: TRBV28; d_call: NA; clone_size: many; cdr3_aa: CASSFFQEIHEQYF; cdr3_nt: TGTGCCAGCAGTTTCTTTCAGGAGATCCACGAGCAGTACTTC
j_call: TRBJ2-2; v_call: TRBV27; d_call: NA; clone_size: NA; cdr3_aa: CASSLSAGAGELFF; cdr3_nt: TGTGCCAGCAGTTTATCAGCCGGGGCCGGGGAGCTGTTTTTT
j_call: TRBJ2-7; v_call: TRBV6-5; d_call: TRBD1; clone_size: NA; cdr3_aa: CASSYSYSTTGSSYEQYF; cdr3_nt: TGTGCCAGCAGTTACTCCTACTCGACGACAGGGAGCTCCTACGAGCAGTACTTC
j_call: TRBJ2-7; v_call: TRBV7-9; d_call: TRBD2; clone_size: many; cdr3_aa: CASSTTSGRAGPYEQYF; cdr3_nt: TGTGCCAGCAGCACCACTAGCGGGAGGGCCGGCCCCTACGAGCAGTACTTC
j_call: TRBJ1-3; v_call: TRBV7-2; d_call: NA; clone_size: NA; cdr3_aa: CASSLTPGSSGNTIYF; cdr3_nt: TGTGCCAGCAGCTTAACACCGGGGAGCTCTGGAAACACCATATATTTT
j_call: TRBJ1-2; v_call: TRBV7-9; d_call: NA; clone_size: NA; cdr3_aa: CASSLGWAGGYTF; cdr3_nt: TGTGCCAGCAGCTTAGGATGGGCAGGGGGCTACACCTTC
j_call: TRBJ2-2; v_call: TRBV19; d_call: TRBD1; clone_size: NA; cdr3_aa: CASSIPGQGFAGELFF; cdr3_nt: TGTGCCAGTAGTATCCCGGGACAGGGGTTCGCCGGGGAGCTGTTTTTT
j_call: TRBJ2-5; v_call: TRBV7-9; d_call: TRBD1; clone_size: many; cdr3_aa: CASSLLGQGRETQYF; cdr3_nt: TGTGCCAGCAGCTTACTGGGACAGGGTCGGGAGACCCAGTACTTC
j_call: TRBJ2-4; v_call: TRBV3-1; d_call: TRBD1; clone_size: NA; cdr3_aa: CASSQGPGGNIQYF; cdr3_nt: TGTGCCAGCAGCCAAGGTCCAGGGGGAAACATTCAGTACTTC
j_call: TRBJ2-7; v_call: TRBV11-2; d_call: NA; clone_size: many; cdr3_aa: CASSLPTGRSYEQYF; cdr3_nt: TGTGCCAGCAGCTTACCGACAGGGAGGTCCTACGAGCAGTACTTC
j_call: TRBJ1-2; v_call: TRBV28; d_call: TRBD1; clone_size: NA; cdr3_aa: CASNPTGKANYGYTF; cdr3_nt: TGTGCCAGCAACCCGACAGGGAAAGCTAACTATGGCTACACCTTC
j_call: TRBJ2-5; v_call: TRBV6-2/TRBV6-3; d_call: NA; clone_size: NA; cdr3_aa: CASSYGRTQYF; cdr3_nt: TGTGCCAGCAGTTACGGGAGGACCCAGTACTTC
j_call: TRBJ2-7; v_call: TRBV7-8; d_call: TRBD2; clone_size: NA; cdr3_aa: CASSLVGTMYYEQYF; cdr3_nt: TGTGCCAGCAGCTTAGTTGGGACTATGTACTACGAGCAGTACTTC
j_call: TRBJ2-7; v_call: TRBV9; d_call: TRBD2; clone_size: NA; cdr3_aa: CASSVATGVAGGPSYEQYF; cdr3_nt: TGTGCCAGCAGCGTAGCTACGGGGGTAGCGGGAGGGCCGTCCTACGAGCAGTACTTC
j_call: TRBJ1-5; v_call: TRBV27; d_call: NA; clone_size: NA; cdr3_aa: CASSLEGLGNQPQHF; cdr3_nt: TGTGCCAGCAGTTTAGAGGGGCTTGGCAATCAGCCCCAGCATTTT
j_call: TRBJ2-1; v_call: TRBV24-1; d_call: NA; clone_size: NA; cdr3_aa: CATSDRSTHEQFF; cdr3_nt: TGTGCCACCAGTGATCGCTCTACCCATGAGCAGTTCTTC
j_call: TRBJ2-7; v_call: TRBV3-1; d_call: TRBD2; clone_size: many; cdr3_aa: CASEAGGYEQYF; cdr3_nt: TGTGCCAGCGAGGCGGGAGGCTACGAGCAGTACTTC
j_call: TRBJ2-5; v_call: TRBV5-1; d_call: NA; clone_size: NA; cdr3_aa: CASSLEAGEETQYF; cdr3_nt: TGCGCCAGCAGCTTGGAAGCAGGCGAAGAGACCCAGTACTTC
j_call: TRBJ2-5; v_call: TRBV4-1; d_call: TRBD2; clone_size: NA; cdr3_aa: CASSQVGVLAGGYETQYF; cdr3_nt: TGTGCCAGCAGCCAAGTAGGCGTGCTAGCGGGAGGCTATGAGACCCAGTACTTC
j_call: TRBJ1-6; v_call: TRBV12-3/TRBV12-4; d_call: TRBD1; clone_size: few; cdr3_aa: CASRQGLSYNSPLHF; cdr3_nt: TGTGCCAGCAGACAGGGGTTATCCTATAATTCACCCCTCCACTTT
j_call: TRBJ1-6; v_call: TRBV11-2; d_call: NA; clone_size: many; cdr3_aa: CASSLGGLSPLHF; cdr3_nt: TGTGCCAGCAGCTTAGGTGGTCTTTCACCCCTCCACTTT
j_call: TRBJ2-3; v_call: TRBV5-5; d_call: NA; clone_size: many; cdr3_aa: CASSLQGKRTDTQYF; cdr3_nt: TGTGCCAGCAGCTTGCAGGGGAAGAGGACAGATACGCAGTATTTT
j_call: TRBJ2-5; v_call: TRBV12-3/TRBV12-4; d_call: TRBD2; clone_size: many; cdr3_aa: CASSWASGRETQYF; cdr3_nt: TGTGCCAGCAGTTGGGCTAGCGGGAGAGAGACCCAGTACTTC
j_call: TRBJ2-3; v_call: TRBV5-1; d_call: NA; clone_size: many; cdr3_aa: CASSLFPAGSTDTQYF; cdr3_nt: TGCGCCAGCAGCCTCTTCCCGGCGGGGAGCACAGATACGCAGTATTTT
j_call: TRBJ2-1; v_call: TRBV12-3/TRBV12-4; d_call: TRBD2; clone_size: NA; cdr3_aa: CASSPLAGQESNEQFF; cdr3_nt: TGTGCCAGCAGCCCTTTAGCGGGCCAGGAATCGAATGAGCAGTTCTTC
j_call: TRBJ1-1; v_call: TRBV5-4; d_call: TRBD1; clone_size: NA; cdr3_aa: CASSLGQGQRITEAFF; cdr3_nt: TGTGCCAGCAGCCTCGGCCAGGGACAGCGGATCACTGAAGCTTTCTTT
j_call: TRBJ2-3; v_call: TRBV28; d_call: NA; clone_size: many; cdr3_aa: CASSLPSGLTDTQYF; cdr3_nt: TGTGCCAGCAGTCTACCCTCCGGCTTAACAGATACGCAGTATTTT